This TCR beta chain was retrieved from a study of Tregs in tolerant kidney transplant recipients. The V end was cut by 2 bases, the J end by 2 bases, with 6 bases between. Germline V gene lookup returns CDR1 SQVTM and CDR2 ANQGSEA. The CDR3 is made up of 12 amino acids. The protocol was immunoSEQ multiplex PCR, while the TCRdb copy is restricted to in-frame clones and leaves out a portion. Among approximately 260,000 clones listed, around 82% were seen once. Unstimulated Tregs (CD4+CD25+CD127-) and CD4+CD25- non-Tregs were sorted from PBMCs. Findings and caveats of the study: The most relevant donor-specific Treg TCRbeta repertoire apparently came from expansion with activated donor B cells. Biological reproducibility was not directly addressed, but technical replication error appeared minimal.

Comment on this clone: Its antigen is unidentified.

The source is a human donor in good health. Sequenced: CD4+ T cells from blood. This chain uses TRBV29-1 with TRBJ2-5; unclear D gene. As DNA, the CDR3 is TGCAGCGTTGAATTCAGACAAGAGACCCAGTACTTC. Translated: CSVEFRQETQYF.